Listed here is a single T cell receptor (beta chain). The clone's antigen remains unknown. No much larger clone is present one base from it, and per-base qualities are unavailable. The CDR3 covers 15 residues, taking in both the cysteine and the phenylalanine. The CDR3 DNA has 45 bases and is translated from base 1. As encoded in the germline V gene, CDR1 is MDHEN while CDR2 is SYDVKM. Relative to germline, V is 2 bases shorter and J is 2 bases shorter, with 10 bases between their ends. The cohort consisted of 600 or so healthy bone marrow donors. All cohort members were sampled while nominally healthy, although unrecorded immune exposures were likely present. The donor tested CMV seronegative and was one of the 352 seronegative cohort members. A peripheral blood sample was collected from each donor, and TCR beta sequencing was performed on peripheral blood mononuclear cells. The Qiagen DNeasy Blood Extraction Kit was used to extract genomic DNA from the blood cell samples.

The sample belongs to a study of cytomegalovirus exposure and HLA in healthy donors (dated by TCRdb to between 2016 and 2019). In terms of the full investigation: An earlier analysis of approximately 550 of the donors reported 250 to 300 Gb of sequence data and around 110 million unique TCR beta sequences from around 200 million T cells. All discovery cohort repertoires had been generated using a single sequencing platform. Approximately 300 gigabases of sequencing data and around 80 million unique TCR sequences made up an early release that covered 500 to 650 HLA-typed donors. The study used immunosequencing to profile the T cell repertoires of approximately 650 subjects and linked those repertoires to cytomegalovirus serostatus. The aim of the study was to test whether cataloging public T cell receptors could identify signatures of past pathogen exposure. To decide whether each TCR beta V gene segment behaved as functional or pseudogenic, an earlier analysis of 587 of the donors relied on high-throughput TCR beta sequencing. Donor age, sex, ethnicity and CMV serostatus were compiled together with the repertoire data. A later genetic analysis took genome-wide SNP genotypes for 398 of the 666 donors and used that subset as a discovery cohort. In the later analysis, no new phenotypic data were used to find candidate immune exposures; instead, reliance was placed on TCR beta sequences and their occurrence across donors. High-throughput TCR immunosequencing, statistical association of individual TCRs with disease status, and machine learning were combined to predict cytomegalovirus infection status. Of the 300 to 400 genotyped donors, roughly 80% fell in the genetic ancestry cluster associated with self-reported Caucasian donors. The number of donors typed differed by locus, with roughly 629-640 for A, B, C, DRB1 and DQB1, roughly 520 for DQA1, 600 to 610 for DPA1, and approximately 470 for DPB1. A later analysis re-analyzed previously published TCR beta repertoires from approximately 700 donors and added high-resolution HLA genotyping to study TCR occurrence patterns. A separate validation cohort of about 110 different subjects was used in addition to the approximately 640-subject first cohort. Among about 400 genotyped donors of the cohort, an average of around 250,000 unique TCR beta nucleotide sequences was sequenced per donor, of which 15% to 20% were non-productive. Class I and class II HLA loci were covered by the typing at four-digit resolution. Roughly 5 DR-DQ haplotypes were handled as single units for association and clustering, since linkage in the cohort was strong. General study outcomes and caveats: A later analysis found that HLA-associated TCR beta chains were more clonally expanded and had lower generation probabilities than equally common non-associated chains. Correlated functional status among segregating V segments might be attributable to linkage disequilibrium, but an unknown experimental factor could not be ruled out. A later genetic analysis reported fewer N-insertions in productive TCRs among donors in an Asian-associated ancestry cluster than the roughly 640-donor mean. Approximately 16 rarely observed V segments, including chromosome 9 orphons, were excluded from the earlier analysis of a few hundred of the donors because counts were too low. Some IMGT-functional V segments, including TRBV6-2 and TRBV6-3, could not be told apart with the 87-base-pair reads, so those segments were excluded. Cytomegalovirus status was reported to be diagnosed by the classifier with high specificity and sensitivity in both the original and validation cohorts. A later genetic analysis associated a missense DCLRE1C variant with V-gene and J-gene trimming of TCR beta chains, and an independent cohort replicated the association. A further reported finding was that TCR beta sequences accurately predicted the HLA-A and HLA-B alleles for most subjects in the first cohort. A cluster of highly shared sequence variants was judged likely to represent a technical artifact of the sequencing pipeline. In a later analysis, most CMV-associated TCR beta chains were found to appear HLA-restricted, with HLA associations seemingly driven largely by CMV exposure. The only immune exposure information available for the cohort was CMV serostatus. This cohort had only TCR beta chains sequenced, and the lack of alpha or paired-chain data limited which features could be detected. HLA typing was unavailable for some donors at each locus, so association tests used only the typed subset. The study gave a list of about 150 TCR beta chains associated with cytomegalovirus. While some public TCRs were present in many individuals, most TCR sequences turned up only very rarely across donors. Assigning TCR associations to individual alleles was difficult when HLA alleles, especially DR and DQ, strongly co-occurred. An earlier analysis of around 500 of the donors showed that most TCR beta V segments appeared in productive rearrangements either about 87% or about 30% of the time, which broadly matched IMGT annotations. Presence/absence analyses assumed roughly uniform sequencing depth across donors, an assumption that may not hold. In a later analysis, over 15,000 TCR beta sequences were associated with specific HLA alleles at a false discovery rate of 0.05. According to a later analysis, parvovirus B19, influenza, CMV and Epstein-Barr virus appeared linked to several top co-occurrence clusters. In vitro tests confirmed that a few of the cytomegalovirus-associated TCR beta chains recognize cytomegalovirus antigens. The authors suggested that the approach could potentially be extended to other disease states and immunological phenotypes. According to a later analysis, TCR association rates differed among HLA loci, with DRB1 alleles showing the most associated TCRs and HLA-C alleles showing the fewest.

Library preparation was by the immunoSEQ multiplex PCR assay. The multiplex PCR relied on a mix of 60 forward primers for TCR Vbeta segments and 13 reverse primers for TCR Jbeta segments. The CDR3 region of rearranged TCR beta genes was amplified from genomic DNA with a multiplex PCR assay. The Illumina HiSeq System was used to sequence the amplified TCR beta libraries as 87-base-pair reads. In the authors' own workflow: In a later analysis, tens of millions of unique TCR beta chains were counted across the 500 to 700 repertoires, and about 9.9 million of these chains were shared by at least two donors. A nearest-neighbor algorithm error-corrected the raw reads and collapsed the reads into unique sequences, merging closely related sequences to remove PCR and sequencing errors. V, D and J gene segments were assigned by aligning CDR3 sequences to IMGT reference sequences. For a sequence to be retained, at least a six-nucleotide match to both a V gene segment and a J gene segment was required. Rearrangements were called productive when the CDR3 lacked stop codons and stayed in frame with V and J; all others were non-productive. Following IMGT convention, CDR3 was defined as the stretch from the second conserved V-encoded cysteine up to the conserved J-encoded phenylalanine. In an earlier analysis of around 540 of the donors, sequences lacking an unambiguous match to a single V gene segment were excluded. In an earlier analysis of approximately 560 of the donors, a V segment was called functional when productive rearrangements were above 56.7%, and segregating when the standard deviation between donors exceeded 5%. To diagnose cytomegalovirus status from the catalog of TCR beta chain sequences, a statistical classification framework was built. In a later analysis, V and J genes were assigned by comparing TCR nucleotide sequences against IMGT/GENE-DB human TR gene sequences. A later analysis assigned CDR3 sequences and most-parsimonious VDJ recombination scenarios with the TCRdist pipeline. A later analysis defined each TCR beta chain by its CDR3 amino acid sequence plus V-gene family, and excluded reads lacking a unique V-gene family. As a way to deal with suspected cross-contamination and a sequencing artifact, a later analysis dropped 640 or so nucleotide sequences that were highly shared and had low generation probability. For each public chain, a later analysis derived a clonal expansion index from normalized ranks of inferred template counts within each repertoire. Generation probabilities in a later analysis came from a VDJ recombination model fitted to out-of-frame rearrangements, and those results were checked against IGoR. A later analysis scored TCR-TCR, TCR-HLA and TCR-CMV co-occurrence with hypergeometric tests, applying a repertoire-size bias correction to TCR pairs. In a later analysis, false discovery rates were estimated by permuting HLA or CMV assignments 20 times. In a later analysis, co-occurring TCRs were grouped with DBSCAN, and TCRdist sequence similarity was added when clustering was performed within HLA-allele-positive subsets. Co-occurrence clustering excluded repertoires with fewer than 30,000 or more than 120,000 public chains, plus five with anomalous nucleotide sharing. TCRdb carries this immuneACCESS record with in-frame sequences only. Its versions omit some clonotypes, under half of them owing to an unresolved V gene in the studies checked, with the rest unexplained. V and J calls plus clone size are reproduced from that table; the DNA served to infer D and trimming. The sample contains roughly 200,000 clones, almost 85% of them found a single time. More than 0.5% of the sample is held by the ten biggest clonotypes.

This TCR came from a woman between 50 and 59 years old in good health and CMV-seronegative. Sequencing was done on a sample of PBMCs. This receptor chain uses TRBV28 and TRBJ1-5; 6 matching bases give a weak D call of TRBD1. The nucleotides are TGTGCCAGCAGTTTAGGCCGACAGGGCAATCAGCCCCAGCATTTT. It translates as CASSLGRQGNQPQHF.